The text below deals with one TCR beta chain. At one end, the junction sequence differs from germline, possibly due to a read error. The source of the sample is a study of tumor-infiltrating lymphocytes in primary liver carcinoma. The template, approximately 500 ng total RNA, yielded TCR beta cDNA made with a constant-region primer. Three nested multiplex PCR rounds of slightly modified ARM-PCR generated TCR beta libraries. With TRBV1-TRBV30 forward primers and a C-beta reverse primer, the first two PCR rounds were run for 10 cycles each. TCRdb reprocessed the multiplex PCR reads via MiXCR and lists one record per CDR3 protein. Here the sample spans about 190,000 distinct CDR3 sequences, over 80% being singletons. The CDR3 contains 15 residues. Germline V gene lookup returns CDR1 MNHEY and CDR2 SVGEGT. Between roughly 17 and 30 mg of unsorted bulk tissue served as the source from which RNA and DNA were co-extracted.

The sequenced material came from tumor tissue from primary liver carcinoma. The receptor's source is a man in his forties or fifties with primary liver carcinoma and hepatitis B virus infection. This sequence joins TRBV6-2 or TRBV6-3 and TRBJ2-7, with 9 bases aligning to TRBD2. CDR3 DNA sequence: TGTACCAGCAGCACTCCGACTAGCGGAGGTTACGATCAGTACTTC. Its translation is CTSSTPTSGGYDQYF.